This T cell receptor (beta chain) was sequenced in a study of graft-versus-host responses after intestinal transplantation. The CDR3 contains 15 residues. The J segment lost 4 bases and the V segment lost 2 bases, leaving 6 bases of the junction unmatched. In germline, CDR1 is MNHEY, CDR2 SVGAGI. There are a few counts of this clone. The authors seeded approximately 200,000 CFSE-labeled responder cells together with approximately 200,000 irradiated stimulator cells tagged with violet dye. Libraries were prepared by immunoSEQ multiplex PCR; TCRdb keeps only in-frame clonotypes and omits some of them. This sample has approximately 9,800 clones, with roughly a third found just once. General study results and limits: Researchers found GvH clones in recipient marrow, and some showed up first in ileum or blood. Individuals who had graft-donor T cell macrochimerism had allografts that showed high graft-versus-host to host-versus-graft clonal ratios.

The material sequenced was alloreactive CD8+ T cells from a mixed lymphocyte reaction culture, taken before intestinal transplant. Documented subset: CFSE-low proliferating T cells sorted from roughly six-day pre-transplant mixed lymphocyte reaction (GvH or HvG direction). The TCR comes from a human patient who received an intestinal transplant. The chain employs TRBV6-5 and TRBJ2-5; 8 bases map to TRBD2. The CDR3 DNA reads as TGTGCCAGCAGTTACACCTCGGGAGGGGGAGAGACCCAGTACTTC. Its protein is CASSYTSGGGETQYF.